This T cell receptor beta chain was sequenced for a study of CD8 T cells in ankylosing spondylitis. Study outcomes and limitations: Disease-associated clonotypes exhibited CD8+ identity and were relatively infrequent in peripheral blood. Matched ankylosing spondylitis synovial fluid reportedly contained a significantly enriched population of disease-linked clones. Typical of ankylosing spondylitis blood, it appeared, was a TCR beta motif of roughly eight highly homologous variants. In the blood and synovial fluid of reactive arthritis, some motif variants had been previously reported.

By quantitative 5'-RACE with molecular barcodes, the TCR beta libraries were made. From the 5' RACE reads, TCRdb called clonotypes with MiXCR, one entry per CDR3 protein. The sample shows roughly 400,000 distinct CDR3 sequences, 20% to 25% of them seen only once. CDR1 and CDR2 (germline): SQVTM, ANQGSEA. V was pared by 6 bases and J by 7 bases, with 12 bases between. This CDR3 comprises 11 residues. This clonotype was detected a few times. Its antigen is unidentified. The gene calls are TRBV29-1 and TRBJ1-1; D is perhaps TRBD1 (5 bases). The TCR sequence derives from a male donor with ankylosing spondylitis. Sequencing was done on a sample of blood, either unsorted or a sorted T cell fraction (not recorded which). The CDR3 reads CSVPGGIEAFF. CDR3 bases: TGCAGCGTCCCTGGGGGTATTGAAGCTTTCTTT.